This is a list of T cell receptor beta chains from one sample in a study of shared clonotypes between healthy human individuals. The table came from immunoSEQ multiplex PCR; TCRdb's copy has only in-frame clones and leaves some out. This sample has roughly 2 million clones; roughly 94% occur once, and the top ten carry 0.85% to 1.3%. Sequenced material: naive CD8+ T cells sorted from blood. The receptors here all came from a young man in good health. Each CDR3 is given with its conserved first and last residue. The order of the fields is CDR3 protein, J gene, V gene.

CDR3aa: CASSLSDTQYF; j_gene: TRBJ2-3; v_gene: TRBV11-2
CDR3aa: CASSSTGSRGNEQFF; j_gene: TRBJ2-1; v_gene: TRBV13
CDR3aa: CASSLDSWEQYF; j_gene: TRBJ2-7; v_gene: TRBV7-8
CDR3aa: CASSPAPGNTGELFF; j_gene: TRBJ2-2; v_gene: TRBV7-8
CDR3aa: CASSFSGTGDTQYF; j_gene: TRBJ2-3; v_gene: TRBV7-3
CDR3aa: CASSSGTGANQETQYF; j_gene: TRBJ2-5; v_gene: TRBV7-9
CDR3aa: CASSQALRTGELFF; j_gene: TRBJ2-2; v_gene: TRBV4-1
CDR3aa: CASSLQGAPHTDTQYF; j_gene: TRBJ2-3; v_gene: TRBV4-1
CDR3aa: CASSPNPGRPEAFF; j_gene: TRBJ1-1; v_gene: TRBV5-1
CDR3aa: CASSEQGARAYGYTF; j_gene: TRBJ1-2; v_gene: TRBV2
CDR3aa: CASSKGQANYGYTF; j_gene: TRBJ1-2; v_gene: TRBV5-4
CDR3aa: CASSVAGTAYGYTF; j_gene: TRBJ1-2; v_gene: TRBV9
CDR3aa: CASSLGSTSGGLEQYF; j_gene: TRBJ2-7; v_gene: TRBV7-9
CDR3aa: CASSLAKSSVEAFF; j_gene: TRBJ1-1; v_gene: TRBV5-5
CDR3aa: CASSVRTTNKEAFF; j_gene: TRBJ1-1; v_gene: TRBV6-1
CDR3aa: CASSTPGQYYEQYF; j_gene: TRBJ2-7; v_gene: TRBV2
CDR3aa: CASSSVRGHEQYF; j_gene: TRBJ2-7; v_gene: TRBV28
CDR3aa: CASSGPGPTEAFF; j_gene: TRBJ1-1; v_gene: TRBV10-1
CDR3aa: CASSPRTGGYNEQFF; j_gene: TRBJ2-1; v_gene: TRBV11-2
CDR3aa: CASSVYPGSYNSPLHF; j_gene: TRBJ1-6; v_gene: TRBV9
CDR3aa: CASRRDRTVIRNIQYF; j_gene: TRBJ2-4; v_gene: TRBV11-2
CDR3aa: CASTYGVNTEAFF; j_gene: TRBJ1-1; v_gene: TRBV5-4
CDR3aa: CASSSYRDLPPYEQYF; j_gene: TRBJ2-7; v_gene: TRBV28
CDR3aa: CASSQGTLAGTNTGELFF; j_gene: TRBJ2-2; v_gene: TRBV4-3
CDR3aa: CASSEMGTSGNNEQFF; j_gene: TRBJ2-1; v_gene: TRBV6-1
CDR3aa: CASSYSSGQVDYEQYF; j_gene: TRBJ2-7; v_gene: TRBV6-5
CDR3aa: CASSPVTSTGELFF; j_gene: TRBJ2-2; v_gene: TRBV7-6
CDR3aa: CASSQDGTSGSYEQYF; j_gene: TRBJ2-7; v_gene: TRBV4-2
CDR3aa: CASSQDPRLAAYEQYF; j_gene: TRBJ2-7; v_gene: TRBV4-1
CDR3aa: CASSREGRESNEQFF; j_gene: TRBJ2-1; v_gene: TRBV9
CDR3aa: CASHETRLSGNTIYF; j_gene: TRBJ1-3; v_gene: TRBV2
CDR3aa: CASSQEFRRGSYEQYF; j_gene: TRBJ2-7; v_gene: TRBV4-3
CDR3aa: CASSSLGAGNYNEQFF; j_gene: TRBJ2-1; v_gene: TRBV27
CDR3aa: CASSDQLGTSYEQYF; j_gene: TRBJ2-7; v_gene: TRBV6-1
CDR3aa: CASSLAKLAEETQYF; j_gene: TRBJ2-5; v_gene: TRBV5-1
CDR3aa: CASSEQEVGYNEQFF; j_gene: TRBJ2-1; v_gene: TRBV2
CDR3aa: CASSQSGAAGLASNEQFF; j_gene: TRBJ2-1; v_gene: TRBV4-1
CDR3aa: CASSPEGRIYNSPLHF; j_gene: TRBJ1-6; v_gene: TRBV28
CDR3aa: CASSHIPGQGISSGANVLTF; j_gene: TRBJ2-6; v_gene: TRBV27
CDR3aa: CASNPYAGTSGYEQYF; j_gene: TRBJ2-7; v_gene: TRBV27
CDR3aa: CASSQSASEIYNEQFF; j_gene: TRBJ2-1; v_gene: TRBV23-1
CDR3aa: CAWSPQGTGNQPQHF; j_gene: TRBJ1-5; v_gene: TRBV30
CDR3aa: CASSGDGAYEQYF; j_gene: TRBJ2-7; v_gene: TRBV9
CDR3aa: CASSRGDLGPQHF; j_gene: TRBJ1-5; v_gene: TRBV6-1
CDR3aa: CASSLVSLSRQGRVGYTF; j_gene: TRBJ1-2; v_gene: TRBV11-3
CDR3aa: CASIGLGTDTQYF; j_gene: TRBJ2-3; v_gene: TRBV2